This T cell receptor beta chain is drawn from a study of blood T cell repertoires in COVID-19. The protocol was immunoSEQ multiplex PCR, while the TCRdb copy is restricted to in-frame clones and leaves out a portion. The profile shows 200,000 to 250,000 clones, around 83% of them singletons. This clonotype was obtained from a human donor in a cohort sampled during active COVID-19. The sample taken for sequencing was peripheral blood.

CDR3 region: CASSRSSGRYLWKGANVLTF. The CDR3 DNA sequence: TGTGCCAGCAGCCGATCTAGCGGGAGGTACCTCTGGAAGGGGGCCAACGTCCTGACTTTC. The chain combines TRBV3-1 (or the pseudogene TRBV3-2) with TRBJ2-6; 11 bases line up with TRBD2. CDR1 and CDR2 (germline): LGHDT, YNNKEL (reference sequence). The CDR3 runs to 20 residues. V trimming: 4 bases; J trimming: 4 bases; junction bases outside the gene matches: 15.